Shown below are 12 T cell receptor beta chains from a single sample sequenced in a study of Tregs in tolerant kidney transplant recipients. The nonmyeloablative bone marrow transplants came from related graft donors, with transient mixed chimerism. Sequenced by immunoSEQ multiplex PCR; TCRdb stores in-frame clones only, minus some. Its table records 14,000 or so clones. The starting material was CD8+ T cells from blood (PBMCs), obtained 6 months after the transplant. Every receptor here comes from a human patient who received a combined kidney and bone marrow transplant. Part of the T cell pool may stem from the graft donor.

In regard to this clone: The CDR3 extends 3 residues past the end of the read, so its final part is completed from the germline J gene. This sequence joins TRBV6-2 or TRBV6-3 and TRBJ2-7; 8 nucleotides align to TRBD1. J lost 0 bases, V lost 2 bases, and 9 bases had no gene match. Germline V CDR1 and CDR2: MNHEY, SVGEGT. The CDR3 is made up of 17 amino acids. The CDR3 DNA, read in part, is TGTGCCAGCAGTTACATGTCAGGGGGCGCAGACTCCTACGAG. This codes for CASSYMSGGADSYE. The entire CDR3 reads CASSYMSGGADSYEQYF.

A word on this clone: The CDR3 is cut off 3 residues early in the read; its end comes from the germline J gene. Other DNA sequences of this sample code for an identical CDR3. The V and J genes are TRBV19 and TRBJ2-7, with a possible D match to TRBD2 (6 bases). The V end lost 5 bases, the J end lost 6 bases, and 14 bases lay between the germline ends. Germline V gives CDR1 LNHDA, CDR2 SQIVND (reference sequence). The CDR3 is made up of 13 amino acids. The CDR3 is CASSVPLGGEQYF. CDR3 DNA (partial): TGTGCCAGTAGTGTACCCCTGGGGGGCGAG. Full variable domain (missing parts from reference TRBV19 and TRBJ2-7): DGGITQSPKYLFRKEGQNVTLSCEQNLNHDAMYWYRQDPGQGLRLIYYSQIVNDFQKGDIAEGYSVSREKKESFPLTVTSAQKNPTAFYLCASSVPLGGEQYFGPGTRLTVT.

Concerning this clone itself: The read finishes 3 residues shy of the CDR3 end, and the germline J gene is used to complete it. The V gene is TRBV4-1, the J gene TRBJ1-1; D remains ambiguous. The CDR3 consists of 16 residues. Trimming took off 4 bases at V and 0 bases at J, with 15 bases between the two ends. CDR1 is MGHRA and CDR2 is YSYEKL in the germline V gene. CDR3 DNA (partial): TGCGCCAGCAGCCCCGTAGATGTAACCCTGAACACTGAA. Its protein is CASSPVDVTLNTE. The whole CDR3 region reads CASSPVDVTLNTEAFF.

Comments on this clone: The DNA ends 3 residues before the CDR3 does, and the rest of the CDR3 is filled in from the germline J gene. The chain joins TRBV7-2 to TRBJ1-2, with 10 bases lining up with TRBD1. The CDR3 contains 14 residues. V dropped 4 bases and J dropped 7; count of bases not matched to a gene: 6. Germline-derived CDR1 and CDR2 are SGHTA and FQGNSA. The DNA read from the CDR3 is TGTGCCAGCAGCTCCGACAGGGGGCCGGCTGGC. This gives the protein CASSSDRGPAG. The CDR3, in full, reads CASSSDRGPAGYTF.

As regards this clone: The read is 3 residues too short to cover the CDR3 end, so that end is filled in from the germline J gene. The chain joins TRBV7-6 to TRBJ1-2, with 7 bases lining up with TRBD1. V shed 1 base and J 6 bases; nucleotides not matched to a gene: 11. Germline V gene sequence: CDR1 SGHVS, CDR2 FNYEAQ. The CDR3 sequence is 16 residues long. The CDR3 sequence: CASSLGAGGSLHGYTF. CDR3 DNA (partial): TGTGCCAGCAGCTTAGGGGCAGGGGGTTCGTTGCATGGC. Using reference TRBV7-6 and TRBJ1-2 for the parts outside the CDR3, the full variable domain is GAGVSQSPRYKVTKRGQDVALRCDPISGHVSLYWYRQALGQGPEFLTYFNYEAQQDKSGLPNDRFSAERPEGSISTLTIQRTEQRDSAMYRCASSLGAGGSLHGYTFGSGTRLTVV.

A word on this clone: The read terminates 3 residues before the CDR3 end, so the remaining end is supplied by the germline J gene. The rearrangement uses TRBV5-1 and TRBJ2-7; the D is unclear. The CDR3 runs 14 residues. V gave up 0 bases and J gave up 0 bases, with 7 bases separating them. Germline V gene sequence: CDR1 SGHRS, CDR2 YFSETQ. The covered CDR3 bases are TGCGCCAGCAGCTTGGTTGGTAGCTCCTACGAG. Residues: CASSLVGSSYE. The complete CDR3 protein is CASSLVGSSYEQYF.

Partial CDR3 DNA: TGTGCCAGCAGCCCAAGGCCAGGAATCTCCTACGAG. This encodes CASSPRPGISYE. In full, the CDR3 is CASSPRPGISYEQYF. The chain recombines TRBV7-2 with TRBJ2-7; D gene unclear. The read halts 3 residues ahead of the CDR3 end, with the missing end drawn from the germline J gene. V was shortened by 5 bases and J by 0 bases, with 14 bases between the two germline ends. Germline loops: CDR1 SGHTA, CDR2 FQGNSA. The CDR3 contains 15 residues.

CDR3 residues: CASSTGHNSPLHF. The CDR3 bases that were read are TGTGCCAGCAGTACCGGTCATAATTCACCC. This chain connects TRBV7-9 to TRBJ1-6; D is unresolved. Read sequence stops 3 residues before the CDR3 end, and the germline J gene provides the missing end. Germline CDR1 reads SEHNR; CDR2 reads FQNEAQ (reference sequence). The CDR3 loop spans 13 amino acids. Trimming removed 6 bases from V and 5 bases from J, with 8 bases in between.

CDR3 DNA, as far as it was read: TGTGCCAGCAGTTCTCTTGACAGGCGCGGC. Translation: CASSSLDRRG. The complete CDR3 sequence is CASSSLDRRGYTF. This chain connects TRBV28 to TRBJ1-2; D might be TRBD1 (6 bases). Coverage ceases 3 residues before the CDR3 finishes, and the germline J gene fills in the end. This CDR3 has 13 residues. CDR1 is MDHEN, CDR2 SYDVKM, per germline.

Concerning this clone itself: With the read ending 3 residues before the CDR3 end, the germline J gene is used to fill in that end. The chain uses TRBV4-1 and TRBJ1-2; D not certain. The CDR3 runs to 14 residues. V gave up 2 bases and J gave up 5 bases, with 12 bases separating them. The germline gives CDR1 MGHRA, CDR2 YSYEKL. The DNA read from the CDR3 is TGCGCCAGCAGCCAACTAGTTTGGTCTTATGGC. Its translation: CASSQLVWSYG. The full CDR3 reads CASSQLVWSYGYTF.

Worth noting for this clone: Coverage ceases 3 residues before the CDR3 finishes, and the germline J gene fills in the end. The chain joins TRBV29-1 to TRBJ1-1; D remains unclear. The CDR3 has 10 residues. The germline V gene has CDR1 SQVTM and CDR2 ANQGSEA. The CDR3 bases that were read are TGCAGCGTTGAAGCCGAAGGT. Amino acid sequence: CSVEAEG. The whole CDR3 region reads CSVEAEGAFF.

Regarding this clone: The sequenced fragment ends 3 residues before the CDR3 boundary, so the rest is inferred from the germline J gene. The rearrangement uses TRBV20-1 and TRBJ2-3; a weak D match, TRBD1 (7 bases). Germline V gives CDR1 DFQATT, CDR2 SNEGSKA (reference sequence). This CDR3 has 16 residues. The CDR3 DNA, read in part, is TGCAGTGCTAGAGGGGGGAACAGGGACTGGGGACAGCCG. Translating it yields CSARGGNRDWGQP. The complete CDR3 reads CSARGGNRDWGQPQYF.